This TCR beta chain derives from a study of CD8 T cells in ankylosing spondylitis. General study points: There was a TCR beta motif, made of several highly homologous variants, that appeared characteristic of ankylosing spondylitis blood.

This clonotype showed up just a few times. Its antigen is undetermined. TCRdb redid the calling of the 5' RACE reads with MiXCR, one entry per CDR3 protein. The data hold fewer than 650,000 distinct CDR3 sequences, with over 9.5% observed a single time. Germline V gene data show CDR1 as SGHRS and CDR2 as YFSETQ. CDR3 length: 15 residues. V dropped 6 bases and J dropped 6; count of bases not matched to a gene: 10. This clonotype was obtained from a male donor with ankylosing spondylitis. This chain uses TRBV5-1 with TRBJ2-2; 8 positions agree with TRBD1. Sequenced material: blood, either unsorted or a sorted T cell fraction (not recorded which). The DNA for the CDR3 is TGCGCCAGCAAAGGACAGGGTAACGCGGCCGGGGAGCTGTTTTTT. Translation gives CASKGQGNAAGELFF.